This T cell receptor beta chain was observed in a study of blood T cell repertoires in COVID-19. Donors in Cohort 3 counted as recovered after two negative PCRs, clearance, or symptom resolution. The CDR3 is 16 amino acids. V was pared by 5 bases and J by 7 bases, with 18 bases between. Germline CDR1 MNHEY, CDR2 SMNVEV (reference sequence). Data came from immunoSEQ multiplex PCR; TCRdb stores just in-frame clones and leaves some out. This sample has around 380,000 clones, with more than 70% found just once. This chain links TRBV27 with TRBJ1-6, with D possibly being TRBD1 (5 bases). This receptor was identified in a man aged 25-40 years who had recovered from COVID-19. Sequencing used PBMCs or T cells enriched from blood (not recorded which). CDR3 nucleotides: TGTGCCAGCAGTGCCGACCCGGACATGCTGAATTCACCCCTCCACTTT. It specifies CASSADPDMLNSPLHF.